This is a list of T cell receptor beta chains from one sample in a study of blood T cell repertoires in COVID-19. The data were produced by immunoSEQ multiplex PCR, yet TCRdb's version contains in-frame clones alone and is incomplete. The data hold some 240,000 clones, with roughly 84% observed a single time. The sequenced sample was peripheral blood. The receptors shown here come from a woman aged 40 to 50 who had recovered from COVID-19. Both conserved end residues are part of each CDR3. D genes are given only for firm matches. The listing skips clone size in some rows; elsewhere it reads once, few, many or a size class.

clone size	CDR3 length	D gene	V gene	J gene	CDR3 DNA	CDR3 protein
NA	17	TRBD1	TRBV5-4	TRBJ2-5	TGTGCCAGCAGCTTGGCCGGAGGCAGGGGGCACCAAGAGACCCAGTACTTC	CASSLAGGRGHQETQYF
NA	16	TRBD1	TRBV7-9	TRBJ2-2	TGTGCCAGCAACCCCTCCAGGGGGCTAGACACCGGGGAGCTGTTTTTT	CASNPSRGLDTGELFF
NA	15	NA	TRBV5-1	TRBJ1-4	TGCGCCAGCAGCCCCACAGGCCCGGGGGGGGAAAAACTGTTTTTT	CASSPTGPGGEKLFF
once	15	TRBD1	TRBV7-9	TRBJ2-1	TGTGCCAGCAGCCGGCTGGGACAGGGGACGAATGAGCAGTTCTTC	CASSRLGQGTNEQFF
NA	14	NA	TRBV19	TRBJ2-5	TGTGCCAGTAGTATAATGGGGGGCCAAGAGACCCAGTACTTC	CASSIMGGQETQYF
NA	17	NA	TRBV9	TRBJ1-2	TGTGCCAGCAGCTTCCCCCTAGGGGGGGACCTTAACTATGGCTACACCTTC	CASSFPLGGDLNYGYTF
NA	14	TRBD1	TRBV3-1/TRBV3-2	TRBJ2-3	TGTGCCAGCAGCCCAGGGACAGGCACAGATACGCAGTATTTT	CASSPGTGTDTQYF
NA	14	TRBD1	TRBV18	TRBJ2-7	TGTGCCAGCTCATCCGGGACAGGGATCTACGAGCAGTACTTC	CASSSGTGIYEQYF
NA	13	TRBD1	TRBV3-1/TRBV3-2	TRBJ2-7	TGTGCCAGCAGCCAGGGACAGTCCTACGAGCAGTACTTC	CASSQGQSYEQYF
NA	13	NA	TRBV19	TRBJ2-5	TGTGCCACGTCTAGCGCATGGGGGGAGACCCAGTACTTC	CATSSAWGETQYF
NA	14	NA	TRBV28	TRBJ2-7	TGTGCCAGCAGGGTTGCCCGACACCCCTACGAGCAGTACTTC	CASRVARHPYEQYF
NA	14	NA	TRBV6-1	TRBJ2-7	TGTGCCAGCAGTGAAGGAGGGCACTCCTACGAGCAGTACTTC	CASSEGGHSYEQYF